Below, 2 T cell receptor beta chains from the same sample are listed, as sequenced in a study of T-cell memory formation after mild COVID-19. TCRdb re-analysed the 5' RACE reads in MiXCR, keeping a single row per CDR3 protein. The sample holds roughly 580,000 distinct CDR3 sequences, under 20% seen once. Sample: PBMCs or a T cell subset sorted from them (not recorded which). The source is an adult woman who had mild COVID-19 (a few samples of this study predate the infection). Cell type and time point are not known.

DNA of the CDR3: TGCGCCAGCAGCCAAGAACCAGGGTCGCACACCGGGGAGCTGTTTTTT. It translates to CASSQEPGSHTGELFF. The chain recombines TRBV4-1 with TRBJ2-2; a possible D gene is TRBD1 (5 bases). The CDR3 contains 16 residues. Germline V gene lookup returns CDR1 MGHRA and CDR2 YSYEKL. Trimming cost V 0 bases and J 3 bases, with 11 bases left between them.

A few counts support this clonotype. The chain couples TRBV7-6 to TRBJ1-1; TRBD1 matches at 7 bases. The V segment lost 5 bases and the J segment 1 base; nucleotides outside the gene matches: 10. Germline V CDR1 and CDR2: SGHVS, FNYEAQ. The CDR3 runs to 16 residues. The chain's CDR3 is CASSPGNRGENTEAFF. CDR3 bases: TGTGCCAGCAGCCCCGGGAACAGGGGCGAGAACACTGAAGCTTTCTTT.